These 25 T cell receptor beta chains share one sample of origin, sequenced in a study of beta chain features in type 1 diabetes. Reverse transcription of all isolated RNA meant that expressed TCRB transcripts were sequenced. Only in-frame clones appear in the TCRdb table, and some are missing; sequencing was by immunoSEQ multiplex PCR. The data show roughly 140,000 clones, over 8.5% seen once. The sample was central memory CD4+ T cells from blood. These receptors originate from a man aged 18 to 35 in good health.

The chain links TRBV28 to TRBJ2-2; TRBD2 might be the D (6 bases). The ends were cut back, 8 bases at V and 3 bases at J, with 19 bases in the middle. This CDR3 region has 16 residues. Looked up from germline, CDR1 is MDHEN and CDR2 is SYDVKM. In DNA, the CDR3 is TGTGCCAGCCAAAACCCACTCCAGCGGGACACCGGGGAGCTGTTTTTT. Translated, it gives CASQNPLQRDTGELFF.

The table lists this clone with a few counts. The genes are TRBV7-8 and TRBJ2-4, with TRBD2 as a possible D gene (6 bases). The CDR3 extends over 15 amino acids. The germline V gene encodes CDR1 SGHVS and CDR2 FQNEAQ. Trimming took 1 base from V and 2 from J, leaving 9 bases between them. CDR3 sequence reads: CASSLVGGTKNIQYF. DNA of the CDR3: TGTGCCAGCAGCTTAGTCGGGGGAACCAAAAACATTCAGTACTTC. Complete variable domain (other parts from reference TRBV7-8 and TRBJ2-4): GAGVSQSPRYKVAKRGQDVALRCDPISGHVSLFWYQQALGQGPEFLTYFQNEAQLDKSGLPSDRFFAERPEGSVSTLKIQRTQQEDSAVYLCASSLVGGTKNIQYFGAGTRLSVL.

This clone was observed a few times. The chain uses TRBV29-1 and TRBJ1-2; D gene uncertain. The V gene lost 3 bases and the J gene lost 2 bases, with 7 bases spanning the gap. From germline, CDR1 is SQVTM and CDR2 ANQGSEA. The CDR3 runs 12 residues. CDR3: CSVDRQNYGYTF. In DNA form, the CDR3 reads TGCAGCGTTGATCGGCAGAACTATGGCTACACCTTC.

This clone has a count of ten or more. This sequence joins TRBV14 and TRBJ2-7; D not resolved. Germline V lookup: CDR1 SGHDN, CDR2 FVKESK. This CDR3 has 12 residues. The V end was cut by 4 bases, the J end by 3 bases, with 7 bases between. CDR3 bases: TGTGCCAGCAGCCGCGAAAACTACGAGCAGTACTTC. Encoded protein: CASSRENYEQYF.

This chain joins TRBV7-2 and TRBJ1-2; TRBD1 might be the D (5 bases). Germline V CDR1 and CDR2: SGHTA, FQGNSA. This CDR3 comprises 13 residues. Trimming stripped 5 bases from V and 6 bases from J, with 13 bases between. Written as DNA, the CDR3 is TGTGCCAGCAGCGTCGCCGGGACTAATGGCTACACCTTC. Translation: CASSVAGTNGYTF.

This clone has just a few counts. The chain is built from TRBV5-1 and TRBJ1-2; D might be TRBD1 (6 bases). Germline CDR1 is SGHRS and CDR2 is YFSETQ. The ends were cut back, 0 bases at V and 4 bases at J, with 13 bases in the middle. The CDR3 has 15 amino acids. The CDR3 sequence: CASSLDGGSGYGYTF. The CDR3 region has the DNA TGCGCCAGCAGCTTGGACGGGGGCAGCGGCTATGGCTACACCTTC.

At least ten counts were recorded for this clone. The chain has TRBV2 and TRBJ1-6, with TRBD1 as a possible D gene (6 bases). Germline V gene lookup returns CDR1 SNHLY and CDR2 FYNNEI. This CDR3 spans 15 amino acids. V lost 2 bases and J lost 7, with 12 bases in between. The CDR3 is CASSEIGRGNSPLHF. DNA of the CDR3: TGTGCCAGCAGTGAAATCGGCAGGGGCAATTCACCCCTCCACTTT. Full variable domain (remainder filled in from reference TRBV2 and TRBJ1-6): EPEVTQTPSHQVTQMGQEVILRCVPISNHLYFYWYRQILGQKVEFLVSFYNNEISEKSEIFDDQFSVERPDGSNFTLKIRSTKLEDSAMYFCASSEIGRGNSPLHFGNGTRLTVT.

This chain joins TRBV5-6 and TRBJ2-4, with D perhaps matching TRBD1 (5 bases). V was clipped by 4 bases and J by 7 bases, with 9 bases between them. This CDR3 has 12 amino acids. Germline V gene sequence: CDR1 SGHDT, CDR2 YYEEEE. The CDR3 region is CASSTDSNIQYF. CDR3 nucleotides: TGTGCCAGCAGCACCGACAGTAACATTCAGTACTTC.

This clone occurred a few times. The CDR3 DNA reads TGTGCCAGCAGCTCGGGACGGACGGCTGAAGCTTTCTTT. Its translation: CASSSGRTAEAFF. The chain uses TRBV7-2 and TRBJ1-1; tentative D call: TRBD1 (5 bases). Germline V gives CDR1 SGHTA, CDR2 FQGNSA. This CDR3 has 13 amino acids. V dropped 4 bases and J dropped 6 bases, with 12 bases sitting between them.

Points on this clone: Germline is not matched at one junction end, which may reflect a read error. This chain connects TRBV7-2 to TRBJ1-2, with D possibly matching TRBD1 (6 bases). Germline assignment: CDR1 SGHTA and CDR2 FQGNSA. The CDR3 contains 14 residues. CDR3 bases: TGTGCCAGCATCTTAGGGAGGGGGGCCCATGGCTACACCTTC. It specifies CASILGRGAHGYTF.

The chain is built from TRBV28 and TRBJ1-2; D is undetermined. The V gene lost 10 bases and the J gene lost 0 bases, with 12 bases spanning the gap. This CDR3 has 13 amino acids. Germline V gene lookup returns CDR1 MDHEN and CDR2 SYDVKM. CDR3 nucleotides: TGTGCCACCTTCGGACGGGCTAACTATGGCTACACCTTC. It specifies CATFGRANYGYTF.

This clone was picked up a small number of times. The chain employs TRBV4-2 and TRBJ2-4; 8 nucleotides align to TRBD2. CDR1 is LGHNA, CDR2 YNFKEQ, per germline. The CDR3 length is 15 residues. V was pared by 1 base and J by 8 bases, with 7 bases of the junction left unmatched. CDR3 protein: CASSQVERERYIQYF. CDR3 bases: TGTGCCAGCAGCCAAGTCGAGCGGGAGAGGTACATTCAGTACTTC.

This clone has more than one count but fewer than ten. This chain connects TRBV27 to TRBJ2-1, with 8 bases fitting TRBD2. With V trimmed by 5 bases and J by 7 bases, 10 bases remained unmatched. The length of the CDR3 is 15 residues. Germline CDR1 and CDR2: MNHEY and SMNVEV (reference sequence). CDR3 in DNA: TGTGCCAGCAGTACAGCGGGGGCCGGGGTAAATGAGCAGTTCTTC. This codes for CASSTAGAGVNEQFF.

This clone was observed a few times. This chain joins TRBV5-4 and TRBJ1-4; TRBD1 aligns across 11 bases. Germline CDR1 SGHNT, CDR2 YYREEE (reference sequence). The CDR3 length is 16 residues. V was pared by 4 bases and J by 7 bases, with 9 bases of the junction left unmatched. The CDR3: CASSRGAGQGVEKLFF. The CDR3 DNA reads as TGTGCCAGCAGCCGAGGGGCGGGACAGGGGGTTGAAAAACTGTTTTTT.

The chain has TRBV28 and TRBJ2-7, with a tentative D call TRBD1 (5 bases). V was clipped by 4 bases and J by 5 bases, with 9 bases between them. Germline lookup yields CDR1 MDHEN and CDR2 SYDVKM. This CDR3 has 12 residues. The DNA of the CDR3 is TGTGCCAGCAGTTCTCAGGGCCACGAGCAGTACTTC. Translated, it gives CASSSQGHEQYF.

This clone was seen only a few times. CDR3 region: CASRIANTGELFF. As DNA, the CDR3 is TGCGCCAGCAGAATTGCGAACACCGGGGAGCTGTTTTTT. The V gene is TRBV5-1, the J gene TRBJ2-2; D remains ambiguous. The V end was cut by 5 bases, the J end by 0 bases, with 5 bases between. The V gene's germline CDR1 is SGHRS and CDR2 YFSETQ. This CDR3 has 13 residues.

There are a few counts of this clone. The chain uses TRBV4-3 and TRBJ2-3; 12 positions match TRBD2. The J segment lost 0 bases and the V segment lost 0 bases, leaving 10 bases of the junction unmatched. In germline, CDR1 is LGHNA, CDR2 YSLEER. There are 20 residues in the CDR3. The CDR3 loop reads CASSQDLATSGRTSTDTQYF. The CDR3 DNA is TGCGCCAGCAGCCAAGATTTAGCGACTAGCGGGAGAACTAGCACAGATACGCAGTATTTT.

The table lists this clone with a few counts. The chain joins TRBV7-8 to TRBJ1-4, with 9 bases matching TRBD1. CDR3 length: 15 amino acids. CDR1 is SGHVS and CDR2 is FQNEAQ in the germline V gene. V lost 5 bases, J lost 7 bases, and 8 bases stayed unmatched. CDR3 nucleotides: TGTGCCAGCAGCCCCACAGGGGGCCGGAGTGAAAAACTGTTTTTT. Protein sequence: CASSPTGGRSEKLFF.

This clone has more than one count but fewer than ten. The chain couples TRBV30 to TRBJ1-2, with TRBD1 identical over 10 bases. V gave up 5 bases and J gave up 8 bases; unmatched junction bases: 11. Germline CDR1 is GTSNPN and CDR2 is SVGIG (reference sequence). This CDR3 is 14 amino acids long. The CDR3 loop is CAWPRDRGRGGYTF. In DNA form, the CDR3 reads TGTGCCTGGCCCAGGGACAGGGGAAGAGGCGGCTACACCTTC. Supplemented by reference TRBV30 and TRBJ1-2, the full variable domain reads SQTIHQWPATLVQPVGSPLSLECTVEGTSNPNLYWYRQAAGRGLQLLFYSVGIGQISSEVPQNLSASRPQDRQFILSSKKLLLSDSGFYLCAWPRDRGRGGYTFGSGTRLTVV.

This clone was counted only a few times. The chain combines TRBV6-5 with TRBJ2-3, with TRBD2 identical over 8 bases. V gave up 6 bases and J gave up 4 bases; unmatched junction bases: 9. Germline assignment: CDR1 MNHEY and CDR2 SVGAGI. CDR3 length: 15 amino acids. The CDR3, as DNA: TGTGCCAGCAGCCTTGCAAGCGGGAGTTCAGATACGCAGTATTTT. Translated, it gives CASSLASGSSDTQYF.

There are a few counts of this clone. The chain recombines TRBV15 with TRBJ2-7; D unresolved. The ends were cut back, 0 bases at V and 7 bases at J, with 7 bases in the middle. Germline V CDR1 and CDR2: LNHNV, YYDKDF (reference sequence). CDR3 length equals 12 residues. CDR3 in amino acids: CATSRDNIEQYF. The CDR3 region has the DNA TGTGCCACCAGCAGAGATAATATAGAGCAGTACTTC. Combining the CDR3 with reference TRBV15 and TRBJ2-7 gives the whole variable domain DAMVIQNPRYQVTQFGKPVTLSCSQTLNHNVMYWYQQKSSQAPKLLFHYYDKDFNNEADTPDNFQSRRPNTSFCFLDIRSPGLGDTAMYLCATSRDNIEQYFGPGTRLTVT.

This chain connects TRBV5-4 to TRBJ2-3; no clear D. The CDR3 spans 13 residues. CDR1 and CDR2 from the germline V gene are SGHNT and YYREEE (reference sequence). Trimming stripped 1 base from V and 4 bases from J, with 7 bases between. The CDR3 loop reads CASSLRAADTQYF. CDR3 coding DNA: TGTGCCAGCAGCTTGCGGGCGGCAGATACGCAGTATTTT. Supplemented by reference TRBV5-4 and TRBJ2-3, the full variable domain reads ETGVTQSPTHLIKTRGQQVTLRCSSQSGHNTVSWYQQALGQGPQFIFQYYREEENGRGNFPPRFSGLQFPNYSSELNVNALELDDSALYLCASSLRAADTQYFGPGTRLTVL.

CDR3 loop: CASSFQFGFNEKLFF. Here the CDR3 DNA reads TGCGCCAGCAGCTTCCAGTTTGGCTTTAATGAAAAACTGTTTTTT. The rearrangement uses TRBV5-1 and TRBJ1-4; D gene ambiguous. Germline CDR1 is SGHRS and CDR2 is YFSETQ. This CDR3 has 15 amino acids. V shed 2 bases and J shed 4 bases, with 12 bases lying between them. Drawing the rest from reference TRBV5-1 and TRBJ1-4, the complete variable domain is KAGVTQTPRYLIKTRGQQVTLSCSPISGHRSVSWYQQTPGQGLQFLFEYFSETQRNKGNFPGRFSGRQFSNSRSEMNVSTLELGDSALYLCASSFQFGFNEKLFFGSGTQLSVL.

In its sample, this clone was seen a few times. The CDR3 loop reads CASSSGTAGETQYF. CDR3 bases: TGTGCCAGCAGCTCGGGGACAGCGGGAGAGACCCAGTACTTC. The chain couples TRBV5-4 to TRBJ2-5; the D gene is possibly TRBD1 (7 bases). With 3 bases removed from V and 4 bases from J, the gap between germline ends came to 13 bases. Germline values: CDR1 SGHNT, CDR2 YYREEE (reference sequence). There are 14 residues in the CDR3.

The CDR3 region is CAWSVGKRRVDTQYF. Written as DNA, the CDR3 is TGTGCCTGGAGTGTAGGTAAACGGAGGGTAGATACGCAGTATTTT. This chain uses TRBV30 with TRBJ2-3, with D possibly matching TRBD2 (6 bases). Trimming stripped 0 bases from V and 5 bases from J, with 15 bases between. The CDR3 is 15 residues long. The germline V gene encodes CDR1 GTSNPN and CDR2 SVGIG (reference sequence).